This T cell receptor beta chain was found in a study of T-cell reconstitution after alpha-beta-depleted transplantation in children. The V and J ends lost 3 bases and 2 bases respectively, with 7 bases between them. This CDR3 is built from 12 residues. Germline V CDR1 and CDR2: DFQATT, SNEGSKA (reference sequence). There are many counts of this clonotype. For TCRbeta, the library was prepared with unique molecular identifiers. TCRdb reprocessed the PCR reads with MiXCR, giving one entry per CDR3 protein. The sample contains hundreds of thousands of distinct CDR3 sequences, 15% to 20% of which appear only once.

This sequence joins TRBV20-1 and TRBJ1-2, with D uncertain. The receptor was isolated from a human donor who donated a stem cell graft to a child with acute myeloid leukemia. The material was PBMCs from the stem cell graft donor, obtained from the stem cell graft. DNA for the CDR3: TGCAGTGCTAGCGCTACAAACTATGGCTACACCTTC. Residues: CSASATNYGYTF.